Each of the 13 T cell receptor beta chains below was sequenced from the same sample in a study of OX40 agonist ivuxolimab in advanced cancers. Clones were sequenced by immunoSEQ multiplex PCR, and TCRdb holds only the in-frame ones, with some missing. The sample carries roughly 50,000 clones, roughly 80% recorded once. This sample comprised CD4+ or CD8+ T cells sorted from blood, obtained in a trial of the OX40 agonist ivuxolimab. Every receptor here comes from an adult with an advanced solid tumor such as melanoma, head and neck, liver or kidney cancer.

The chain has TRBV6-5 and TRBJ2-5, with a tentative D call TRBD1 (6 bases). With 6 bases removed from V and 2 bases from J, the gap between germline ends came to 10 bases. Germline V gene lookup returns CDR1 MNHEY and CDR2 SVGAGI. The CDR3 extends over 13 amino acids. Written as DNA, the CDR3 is TGTGCCAGCAGGAACAGGGTACAAGAGACCCAGTACTTC. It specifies CASRNRVQETQYF.

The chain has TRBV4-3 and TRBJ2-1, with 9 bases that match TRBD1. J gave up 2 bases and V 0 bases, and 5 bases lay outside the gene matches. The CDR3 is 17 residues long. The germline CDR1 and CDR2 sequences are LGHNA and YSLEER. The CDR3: CASSQDSGTGTYNEQFF. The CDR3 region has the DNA TGCGCCAGCAGCCAAGATTCCGGGACAGGGACCTACAATGAGCAGTTCTTC.

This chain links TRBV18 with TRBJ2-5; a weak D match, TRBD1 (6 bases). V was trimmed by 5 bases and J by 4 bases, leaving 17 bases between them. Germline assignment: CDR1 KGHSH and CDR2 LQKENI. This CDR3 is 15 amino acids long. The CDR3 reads CASSSGQGSRETQYF. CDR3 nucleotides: TGTGCCAGCTCATCGGGACAAGGTTCGCGAGAGACCCAGTACTTC. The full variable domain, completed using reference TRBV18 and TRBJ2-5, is NAGVMQNPRHLVRRRGQEARLRCSPMKGHSHVYWYRQLPEEGLKFMVYLQKENIIDESGMPKERFSAEFPKEGPSILRIQQVVRGDSAAYFCASSSGQGSRETQYFGPGTRLLVL.

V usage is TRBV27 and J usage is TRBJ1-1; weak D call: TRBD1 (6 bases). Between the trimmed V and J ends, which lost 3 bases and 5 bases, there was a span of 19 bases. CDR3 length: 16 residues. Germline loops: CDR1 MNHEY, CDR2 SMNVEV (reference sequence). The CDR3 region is CASSLGGRGLGTEAFF. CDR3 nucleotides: TGTGCCAGCAGTTTGGGGGGCCGGGGTCTGGGAACTGAAGCTTTCTTT.

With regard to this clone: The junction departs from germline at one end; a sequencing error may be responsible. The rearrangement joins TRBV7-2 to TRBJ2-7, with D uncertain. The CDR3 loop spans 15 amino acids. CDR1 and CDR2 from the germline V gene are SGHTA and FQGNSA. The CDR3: CASSQDLNSPYEQYF. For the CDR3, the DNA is TGCGCCAGCAGCCAAGATCTTAACAGCCCCTACGAGCAGTACTTC.

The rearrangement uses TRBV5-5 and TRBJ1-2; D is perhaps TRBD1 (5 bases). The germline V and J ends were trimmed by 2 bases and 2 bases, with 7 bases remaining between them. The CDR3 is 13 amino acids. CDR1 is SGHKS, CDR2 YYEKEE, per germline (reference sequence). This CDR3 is CASSLSGNYGYTF. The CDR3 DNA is TGTGCCAGCAGCTTATCAGGGAACTATGGCTACACCTTC.

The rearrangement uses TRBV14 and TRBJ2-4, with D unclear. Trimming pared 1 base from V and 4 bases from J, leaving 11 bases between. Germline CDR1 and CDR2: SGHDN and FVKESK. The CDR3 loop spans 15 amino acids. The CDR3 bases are TGTGCCAGCAGCCAAGCACTGGACGGAAAAAACATTCAGTACTTC. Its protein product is CASSQALDGKNIQYF.

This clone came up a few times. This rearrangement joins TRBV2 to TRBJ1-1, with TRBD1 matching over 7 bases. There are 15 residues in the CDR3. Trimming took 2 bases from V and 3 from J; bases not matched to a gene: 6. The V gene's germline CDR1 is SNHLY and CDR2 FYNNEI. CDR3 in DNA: TGTGCCAGCAGTGAAAGCGCAGGGGGATACACTGAAGCTTTCTTT. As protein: CASSESAGGYTEAFF.

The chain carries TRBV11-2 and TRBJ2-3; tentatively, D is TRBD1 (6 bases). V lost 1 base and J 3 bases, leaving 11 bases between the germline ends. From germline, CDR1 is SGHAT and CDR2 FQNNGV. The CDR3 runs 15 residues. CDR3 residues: CASSLVTGQTDTQYF. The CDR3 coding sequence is TGTGCCAGCAGCTTAGTTACAGGGCAGACAGATACGCAGTATTTT.

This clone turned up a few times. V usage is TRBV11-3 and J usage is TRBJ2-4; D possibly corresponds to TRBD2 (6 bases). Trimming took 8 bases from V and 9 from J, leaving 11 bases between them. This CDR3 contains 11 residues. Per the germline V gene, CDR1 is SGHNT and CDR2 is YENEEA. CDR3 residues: CASRDSGIQYF. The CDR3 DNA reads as TGTGCCAGCCGGGACTCGGGCATTCAGTACTTC. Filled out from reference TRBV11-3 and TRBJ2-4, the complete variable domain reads EAGVVQSPRYKIIEKKQPVAFWCNPISGHNTLYWYLQNLGQGPELLIRYENEEAVDDSQLPKDRFSAERLKGVDSTLKIQPAELGDSAVYLCASRDSGIQYFGAGTRLSVL.

The CDR3 DNA is TGTGCCAGCAGCTTAAGCGTAGCGGGGGGCTACGAGCAGTACTTC. It translates to CASSLSVAGGYEQYF. V usage is TRBV11-1 and J usage is TRBJ2-7; 10 bases match TRBD2. In germline, CDR1 is SGHAT, CDR2 FQDESV (reference sequence). This CDR3 contains 15 residues. V lost 2 bases to trimming and J lost 3 bases; unmatched junction nucleotides: 4.

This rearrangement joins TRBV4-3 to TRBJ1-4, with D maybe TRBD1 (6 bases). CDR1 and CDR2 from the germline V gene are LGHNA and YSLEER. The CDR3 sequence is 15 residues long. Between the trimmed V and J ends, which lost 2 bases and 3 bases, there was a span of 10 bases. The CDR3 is CASSQRGTANEKLFF. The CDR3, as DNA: TGCGCCAGCAGCCAAAGGGGGACGGCTAATGAAAAACTGTTTTTT.

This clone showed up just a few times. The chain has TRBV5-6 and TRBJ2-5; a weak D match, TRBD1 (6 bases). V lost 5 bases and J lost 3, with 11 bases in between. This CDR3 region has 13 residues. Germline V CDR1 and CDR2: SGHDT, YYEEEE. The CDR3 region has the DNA TGTGCCAGCAGTTCCGACAGGAAAGAGACCCAGTACTTC. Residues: CASSSDRKETQYF.